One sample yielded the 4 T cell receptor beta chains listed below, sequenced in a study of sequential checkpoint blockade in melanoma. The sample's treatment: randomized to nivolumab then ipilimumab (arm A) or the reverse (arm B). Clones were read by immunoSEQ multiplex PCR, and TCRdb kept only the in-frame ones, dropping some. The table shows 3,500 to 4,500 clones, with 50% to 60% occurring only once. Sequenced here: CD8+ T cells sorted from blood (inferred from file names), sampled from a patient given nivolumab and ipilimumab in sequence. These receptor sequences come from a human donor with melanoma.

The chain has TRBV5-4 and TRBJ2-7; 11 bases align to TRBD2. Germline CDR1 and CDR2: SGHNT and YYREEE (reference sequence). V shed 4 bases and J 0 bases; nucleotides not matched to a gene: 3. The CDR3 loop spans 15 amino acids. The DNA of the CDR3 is TGTGCCAGCAGCCTAACTAGCGGGAGCTCCTACGAGCAGTACTTC. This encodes CASSLTSGSSYEQYF.

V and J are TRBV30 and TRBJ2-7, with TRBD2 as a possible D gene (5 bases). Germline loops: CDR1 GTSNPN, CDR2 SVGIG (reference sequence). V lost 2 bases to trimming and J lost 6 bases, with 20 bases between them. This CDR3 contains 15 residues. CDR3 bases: TGTGCCTGGAGTAGTGACATCGGGGTTTCTGGCGAGCAGTACTTC. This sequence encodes CAWSSDIGVSGEQYF.

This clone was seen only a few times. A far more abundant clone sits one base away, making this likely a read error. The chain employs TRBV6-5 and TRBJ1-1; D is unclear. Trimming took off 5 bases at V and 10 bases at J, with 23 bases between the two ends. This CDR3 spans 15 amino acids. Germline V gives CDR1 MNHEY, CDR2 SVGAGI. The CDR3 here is CASSPVEGLGSVAFF. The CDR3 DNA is TGTGCCAGCAGTCCCGTGGAGGGTCTGGGATCTGTAGCTTTCTTT.

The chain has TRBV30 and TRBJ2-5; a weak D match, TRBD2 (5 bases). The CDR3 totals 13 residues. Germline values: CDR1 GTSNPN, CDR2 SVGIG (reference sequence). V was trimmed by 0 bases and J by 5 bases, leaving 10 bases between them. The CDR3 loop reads CAWSVLRAETQYF. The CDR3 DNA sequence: TGTGCCTGGAGTGTACTGCGGGCGGAGACCCAGTACTTC.